The sequence of this T cell receptor (beta chain) was determined in a study of cytomegalovirus exposure and HLA in healthy donors. The junction had 3 bases not matched to a gene; V was cut back by 4 bases and J by 1 base. Germline loops: CDR1 SGHNT, CDR2 YYREEE (reference sequence). This CDR3 is 15 amino acids long. 13 Jbeta primers and 60 Vbeta primers were used for the PCR. Method: immunoSEQ multiplex PCR; TCRdb's copy keeps in-frame clones and lacks some. The sample consists of around 140,000 clones, over 60% of them appearing once. The chain uses TRBV5-4 and TRBJ2-1; 9 nucleotides agree with TRBD1. This clonotype originated in a female donor in good health and CMV-seropositive. Sequenced material: PBMCs. The CDR3 reads CASSAGTGSYNEQFF. The CDR3 DNA sequence: TGTGCCAGCAGCGCCGGGACAGGGTCCTACAATGAGCAGTTCTTC.